This T cell receptor beta chain comes out of a study of cytomegalovirus exposure and HLA in healthy donors. Regarding the study as a whole: A link between a missense DCLRE1C variant and TCR beta V- and J-gene trimming emerged from a later analysis. Later analysis showed most CMV-associated TCR beta chains appearing HLA-restricted.

This CDR3 is built from 13 residues. Germline CDR1 and CDR2: SQVTM and ANQGSEA. The germline V and J ends were trimmed by 4 bases and 4 bases, with 13 bases remaining between them. It was healthy bone marrow donors who served as donors. Both 60 Vbeta primers and 13 Jbeta primers went into the PCR. Produced via immunoSEQ multiplex PCR; TCRdb's table is partial and in-frame only. The sample consists of more than 95,000 clones, 76% of them appearing once. As for this clone: Its target is not known.

The specimen sequenced was PBMCs. The sequence was obtained from a woman in her late teens or twenties in good health and CMV-seropositive. The genes are TRBV29-1 and TRBJ1-1, with D tentatively TRBD1 (5 bases). CDR3 sequence (DNA): TGCAGCGTTGGGGAGGCGGGGGGCACTGAAGCTTTCTTT. This codes for CSVGEAGGTEAFF.